A single sample gave rise to the 27 T cell receptor beta chains below, sequenced in a study of shared clonotypes between healthy human individuals (dated by TCRdb to about 2020). Libraries came from the immunoSEQ multiplex PCR assay. TCRdb limited this immuneACCESS table to in-frame rearrangements with V and J called. A share of clones is missing; checked studies link under half to unresolved V genes, and the rest is unexplained. Recorded for this sample are approximately 2,300,000 clones; less than 95% of them occurred a single time. Around 0.4% of the sample rests with the top ten. Input material: naive CD4+ T cells from PBMCs. The cell subset or site label for this specimen denotes: CD45RA+ positively selected. The receptors stem from a man between 18 and 35 years old in good health. Some clones in this sample may be carry-over from other donors' samples.

This clone is a singleton in its sample. The chain is built from TRBV5-1 and TRBJ1-4, with 7 bases matching TRBD1. CDR3 size: 16 residues. The V gene end was trimmed by 4 bases and the J gene end by 0 bases; junction bases not matched to a gene: 6. Germline assignment: CDR1 SGHRS and CDR2 YFSETQ. CDR3 protein: CASSAGDRSTNEKLFF. The DNA for the CDR3 is TGCGCCAGCAGCGCGGGGGACAGATCAACTAATGAAAAACTGTTTTTT.

For this clone: The sample carries other DNA sequences with the same CDR3. The chain links TRBV7-9 to TRBJ2-3; weak D call: TRBD1 (5 bases). The CDR3 runs to 14 residues. Germline V gene sequence: CDR1 SEHNR, CDR2 FQNEAQ (reference sequence). The V end lost 4 bases, the J end lost 0 bases, and 8 bases lay between the germline ends. The DNA for the CDR3 is TGTGCCAGCAGCTCCTCAGGGAGCACAGATACGCAGTATTTT. Its translation: CASSSSGSTDTQYF.

The rearrangement uses TRBV4-3 and TRBJ1-2, with D maybe TRBD1 (5 bases). In germline, CDR1 is LGHNA, CDR2 YSLEER. Trimming stripped 0 bases from V and 4 bases from J, with 9 bases between. This CDR3 is 14 amino acids long. CDR3: CASSQETVLYGYTF. The CDR3 DNA reads TGCGCCAGCAGCCAAGAGACAGTCCTCTATGGCTACACCTTC.

V gene TRBV7-2 combines with J gene TRBJ2-4, with TRBD1 matching 7 bases. The ends lost 6 bases at V and 9 bases at J; junction bases unmatched: 5. The CDR3 loop spans 12 amino acids. Germline V lookup: CDR1 SGHTA, CDR2 FQGNSA. The CDR3 protein is CASSTGAGIQYF. The CDR3 bases are TGTGCCAGCAGTACAGGGGCAGGCATTCAGTACTTC.

V and J are TRBV7-2 and TRBJ2-3; the match to TRBD1 covers 8 bases. The germline CDR1 and CDR2 sequences are SGHTA and FQGNSA. The CDR3 length is 15 residues. J gave up 3 bases and V 1 base, and 3 bases lay outside the gene matches. CDR3 bases: TGTGCCAGCAGCTTAGGACAGGGGAGGACAGATACGCAGTATTTT. This translates into CASSLGQGRTDTQYF.

The chain joins TRBV7-9 to TRBJ2-2, with D perhaps matching TRBD1 or TRBD2 (6 bases each). This CDR3 comprises 19 residues. The V end lost 3 bases, the J end lost 5 bases, and 25 bases lay between the germline ends. Per the germline V gene, CDR1 is SEHNR and CDR2 is FQNEAQ (reference sequence). CDR3 DNA: TGTGCCAGCAGCTTGGGGATTGGGGGGCCCTCTTCGGGGACCGGGGAGCTGTTTTTT. Protein product: CASSLGIGGPSSGTGELFF.

The chain recombines TRBV7-2 with TRBJ2-3, with 7 bases lining up with TRBD2. The germline V gene encodes CDR1 SGHTA and CDR2 FQGNSA. V dropped 1 base and J dropped 8; count of bases not matched to a gene: 9. The CDR3 loop spans 15 amino acids. Here the CDR3 DNA reads TGTGCCAGCAGCTTAGTTTCGGGGAGGGTAGGTACGCAGTATTTT. Protein product: CASSLVSGRVGTQYF.

The rearrangement uses TRBV5-1 and TRBJ1-4; D may be TRBD1 (6 bases). V was pared by 7 bases and J by 4 bases, with 23 bases between. Germline V gives CDR1 SGHRS, CDR2 YFSETQ. The CDR3 spans 17 residues. CDR3 protein: CASRPNPGGLSNEKLFF. As DNA, the CDR3 is TGCGCCAGCCGTCCTAACCCCGGGGGGCTTAGTAATGAAAAACTGTTTTTT. Full variable domain (missing parts from reference TRBV5-1 and TRBJ1-4): KAGVTQTPRYLIKTRGQQVTLSCSPISGHRSVSWYQQTPGQGLQFLFEYFSETQRNKGNFPGRFSGRQFSNSRSEMNVSTLELGDSALYLCASRPNPGGLSNEKLFFGSGTQLSVL.

This chain links TRBV11-2 with TRBJ2-1; a weak D match, TRBD2 (6 bases). Germline lookup yields CDR1 SGHAT and CDR2 FQNNGV. Trimming shortened V by 0 bases and J by 5 bases, and 17 bases separated the two germline ends. The CDR3 covers 17 residues. The CDR3 bases are TGTGCCAGCAGCTTAGATTCCGCCGAAGCGGGCCACAATGAGCAGTTCTTC. This sequence encodes CASSLDSAEAGHNEQFF.

This clone was found once. The V gene is TRBV6-5, the J gene TRBJ2-6; D gene uncertain. The CDR3 has 13 residues. Trimming cost V 6 bases and J 2 bases, with 5 bases left between them. CDR1 is MNHEY, CDR2 SVGAGI, per germline. The CDR3 bases are TGTGCCAGCAGGATGCCTGGGGCCAACGTCCTGACTTTC. This codes for CASRMPGANVLTF.

The count of this clone is one. The rearrangement links TRBV7-9 to TRBJ2-3; D is possibly TRBD1 (6 bases). This CDR3 has 16 amino acids. CDR1 and CDR2 (germline): SEHNR, FQNEAQ (reference sequence). Trimming pared 4 bases from V and 0 bases from J, leaving 14 bases between. The CDR3 protein is CASSSTGMSSTDTQYF. The CDR3 nucleotides read TGTGCCAGCAGCTCCACAGGGATGTCTAGCACAGATACGCAGTATTTT.

In regard to this clone: This CDR3 is also generated by other DNA sequences in the sample. V and J are TRBV19 and TRBJ2-5, with 7 bases aligning to TRBD1. The CDR3 is 14 amino acids. J gave up 4 bases and V 2 bases, and 4 bases lay outside the gene matches. Germline V lookup: CDR1 LNHDA, CDR2 SQIVND (reference sequence). The CDR3 bases are TGTGCCAGTAGTATAAGGGGGCGCGGAGAGACCCAGTACTTC. Translation: CASSIRGRGETQYF.

The chain has TRBV5-6 and TRBJ2-7; tentatively, D is TRBD1 or TRBD2 (5 bases each). The germline V gene encodes CDR1 SGHDT and CDR2 YYEEEE. CDR3 length: 13 amino acids. V was pared by 3 bases and J by 5 bases, with 12 bases between. The DNA of the CDR3 is TGTGCCAGCAGCTGGGACGGATTAAACGAGCAGTACTTC. It codes for CASSWDGLNEQYF.

The genes are TRBV28 and TRBJ1-3; the D is unclear. This CDR3 is 16 amino acids long. Germline lookup yields CDR1 MDHEN and CDR2 SYDVKM. V was clipped by 3 bases and J by 1 base, with 13 bases between them. The CDR3, as DNA: TGTGCCAGCAGTTTGTTATCTTTGGGGTCTGGAAACACCATATATTTT. Encoded protein: CASSLLSLGSGNTIYF.

This clone was counted a few times. The V gene is TRBV7-8, the J gene TRBJ1-1; D remains ambiguous. CDR3 length: 14 residues. V was cut by 1 base and J by 1 base, with 7 bases left in between. Germline CDR1 and CDR2: SGHVS and FQNEAQ. The CDR3 nucleotides are TGTGCCAGCAGCTTAGTGGTCCCGAACACTGAAGCTTTCTTT. This translates into CASSLVVPNTEAFF.

The J gene is TRBJ2-7, the V gene TRBV7-2, with D tentatively TRBD1 (6 bases). V was shortened by 1 base and J by 3 bases, with 10 bases between the two germline ends. In germline, CDR1 is SGHTA, CDR2 FQGNSA. This CDR3 comprises 14 residues. In nucleotides, the CDR3 is TGTGCCAGCAGCTTAGAGGACAGCTACTACGAGCAGTACTTC. Protein product: CASSLEDSYYEQYF.

This chain uses TRBV11-2 with TRBJ1-5, with D tentatively TRBD1 (5 bases). CDR1 SGHAT and CDR2 FQNNGV come from the germline V gene. This CDR3 is 13 amino acids long. Between the trimmed V and J ends, which lost 5 bases and 5 bases, there was a span of 10 bases. The CDR3, as DNA: TGTGCCAGCAGCCGGGGCAGGGATCAGCCCCAGCATTTT. Its protein is CASSRGRDQPQHF.

A note on this clone: This sample also contains other DNA sequences that code for the same CDR3. CDR3 sequence: CASSLTGDQPQHF. CDR3 coding DNA: TGCGCCAGCAGCCTGACAGGGGATCAGCCCCAGCATTTT. The chain carries TRBV5-1 and TRBJ1-5; 8 positions agree with TRBD1. The V and J ends lost 4 bases and 5 bases, in that order; junction bases with no gene match: 2. The CDR3 runs 13 residues. Germline V gene data show CDR1 as SGHRS and CDR2 as YFSETQ.

V is TRBV19 and J is TRBJ1-1; D may be TRBD1 (5 bases). The CDR3 consists of 13 residues. The germline V and J ends were trimmed by 4 bases and 3 bases, with 9 bases remaining between them. CDR1 is LNHDA and CDR2 is SQIVND in the germline V gene (reference sequence). The chain's CDR3 is CASSSTGHTEAFF. CDR3 DNA: TGTGCCAGTAGTAGCACGGGGCACACTGAAGCTTTCTTT.

This clone was found once. This chain uses TRBV28 with TRBJ1-4; maybe TRBD1 (5 bases). CDR1 MDHEN and CDR2 SYDVKM come from the germline V gene. The V and J ends lost 6 bases and 8 bases respectively, with 13 bases between them. The CDR3 spans 13 residues. CDR3 protein: CASSPGTGEKLFF. The DNA of the CDR3 is TGTGCCAGCAGCCCTGGGACGGGCGAAAAACTGTTTTTT.

The chain uses TRBV2 and TRBJ2-7; TRBD2 is a possible D gene (6 bases). V lost 6 bases and J 1 base, leaving 16 bases between the germline ends. This CDR3 has 15 residues. CDR1 and CDR2 from the germline V gene are SNHLY and FYNNEI. The CDR3 loop reads CASRRLEIGSYEQYF. The CDR3 region has the DNA TGTGCCAGCAGGAGACTAGAAATTGGGTCCTACGAGCAGTACTTC.

This clone was seen only a few times. V gene TRBV2 combines with J gene TRBJ2-7; TRBD1 matches 9 bases. Losses at the gene ends were 6 bases for V and 6 bases for J; bases not matched to a gene: 24. CDR1 and CDR2 (germline): SNHLY, FYNNEI. The length of the CDR3 is 19 residues. The CDR3 is CASSTSFLSRRDRDREQYF. The CDR3 DNA is TGTGCCAGCAGCACAAGCTTCTTGAGCCGCCGGGACAGGGATCGCGAGCAGTACTTC.

CDR3 DNA sequence: TGTGCCAGCAGCGTCCCGGGACAGGGGAACACCATATATTTT. Protein sequence: CASSVPGQGNTIYF. The rearrangement uses TRBV6-5 and TRBJ1-3; TRBD1 matches 10 bases. Germline CDR1 MNHEY, CDR2 SVGAGI. The length of the CDR3 is 14 residues. Losses at the gene ends were 6 bases for V and 7 bases for J; bases not matched to a gene: 6.

CDR3 sequence: CASSGRWEREQYF. The CDR3 DNA follows: TGTGCCAGCAGTGGCCGGTGGGAGCGGGAGCAGTACTTC. The chain has TRBV25-1 and TRBJ2-7, with D tentatively TRBD2 (5 bases). The CDR3 contains 13 residues. From germline, CDR1 is MGHDK and CDR2 SYGVNS. Deletions cut 4 bases from V and 7 bases from J, with 14 bases between.

The rearrangement uses TRBV6-5 and TRBJ2-5, with D possibly TRBD2 on 5 matching bases. Trimming stripped 0 bases from V and 1 base from J, with 6 bases between. Looked up from germline, CDR1 is MNHEY and CDR2 is SVGAGI. The CDR3 runs to 14 residues. The CDR3 here is CASSYSLAQETQYF. The CDR3 DNA is TGTGCCAGCAGTTACTCTCTAGCCCAAGAGACCCAGTACTTC.

This sequence joins TRBV30 and TRBJ1-1; tentative D call: TRBD1 (5 bases). V was trimmed by 3 bases and J by 10 bases, leaving 24 bases between them. The CDR3 is made up of 15 amino acids. Germline V gives CDR1 GTSNPN, CDR2 SVGIG (reference sequence). CDR3 sequence (DNA): TGTGCCTGGAGAGGCACGAAGGACATTGGGGCGTCAGCTTTCTTT. As protein: CAWRGTKDIGASAFF.

The gene calls are TRBV7-3 and TRBJ2-3, with TRBD2 matching 7 bases. Trimming cost V 0 bases and J 2 bases; bases outside gene matches: 8. The CDR3 contains 17 residues. Germline V gene data show CDR1 as SGHTA and CDR2 as FQGTGA. This CDR3 is CASSLTPSGAPTDTQYF. The CDR3 DNA sequence: TGTGCCAGCAGCTTAACCCCGAGCGGGGCCCCCACAGATACGCAGTATTTT.